The 23 T cell receptor beta chains below all came from one sample that was sequenced in a study of blood T cell repertoires in COVID-19. Profiled with immunoSEQ multiplex PCR; TCRdb holds only in-frame clones, not every one. The sample has fewer than 250,000 clones; roughly 80% are singletons. The sample consisted of PBMCs or T cells enriched from blood (not recorded which). Every receptor here comes from a man in his fifties or sixties who had recovered from COVID-19.

The chain links TRBV7-3 to TRBJ1-1; the match to TRBD1 covers 8 bases. Germline V gene data show CDR1 as SGHTA and CDR2 as FQGTGA. Trimming cost V 5 bases and J 2 bases; bases outside gene matches: 7. The CDR3 spans 15 residues. CDR3 sequence reads: CASSPLDRDNTEAFF. The CDR3 coding sequence is TGTGCCAGCAGCCCCCTGGACAGGGACAACACTGAAGCTTTCTTT.

This clone was observed a single time. The chain joins TRBV5-8 to TRBJ2-1; D is possibly TRBD1 (5 bases). Per the germline V gene, CDR1 is SGHTS and CDR2 is YDEGEE. Trimming pared 1 base from V and 3 bases from J, leaving 14 bases between. The CDR3 is 16 residues long. The CDR3 spells CASSLRVGVFYNEQFF. For the CDR3, the DNA is TGTGCCAGCAGCTTGCGGGTAGGGGTTTTCTACAATGAGCAGTTCTTC.

The V and J genes are TRBV18 and TRBJ2-7, with a weak D call TRBD2 (5 bases). The CDR3 runs 13 residues. Trimming took 3 bases from V and 5 from J, leaving 11 bases between them. Germline lookup yields CDR1 KGHSH and CDR2 LQKENI. The CDR3 sequence: CASSPSGFHEQYF. The CDR3 coding sequence is TGTGCCAGCTCACCTTCGGGGTTCCACGAGCAGTACTTC.

This clone has a single count. The chain has TRBV27 and TRBJ1-2; TRBD1 agrees at 10 bases. Germline V gene lookup returns CDR1 MNHEY and CDR2 SMNVEV (reference sequence). The CDR3 is made up of 14 amino acids. V gave up 6 bases and J gave up 8 bases; unmatched junction bases: 9. The CDR3 is CASRRTGGFGGYTF. The CDR3 DNA follows: TGTGCCAGCAGGAGGACAGGGGGATTTGGCGGCTACACCTTC.

This chain joins TRBV5-1 and TRBJ2-5; D is possibly TRBD2 (7 bases). CDR1 and CDR2 (germline): SGHRS, YFSETQ. Deletions cut 5 bases from V and 4 bases from J, with 18 bases between. The length of the CDR3 is 15 residues. Here the CDR3 DNA reads TGCGCCAGCAGGCCGGTGGCGGGGGCCTCAGAGACCCAGTACTTC. Translated: CASRPVAGASETQYF.

The rearrangement uses TRBV6-2 or TRBV6-3 and TRBJ2-7; D possibly corresponds to TRBD1 (6 bases). V was shortened by 5 bases and J by 3 bases, with 17 bases between the two germline ends. CDR3 length equals 15 residues. Germline-derived CDR1 and CDR2 are MNHEY and SVGEGT. The CDR3 sequence: CASSTGSGTNYEQYF. The CDR3 DNA reads TGTGCCAGCAGTACAGGAAGTGGGACAAACTACGAGCAGTACTTC.

The chain links TRBV9 to TRBJ1-5; D is uncertain. Germline V gene lookup returns CDR1 SGDLS and CDR2 YYNGEE. Trimming removed 0 bases from V and 0 bases from J, with 7 bases in between. The CDR3 length is 15 residues. The CDR3 is CASSVGPLSNQPQHF. Written as DNA, the CDR3 is TGTGCCAGCAGCGTAGGGCCGCTTAGCAATCAGCCCCAGCATTTT.

The chain uses TRBV4-3 and TRBJ1-2, with 9 bases identical to TRBD1. V shed 3 bases and J 5 bases; nucleotides not matched to a gene: 10. Germline V gene sequence: CDR1 LGHNA, CDR2 YSLEER. This CDR3 has 16 amino acids. DNA for the CDR3: TGCGCCAGCAGCCAGGGCACAGGGGGCGCATTGTATGGCTACACCTTC. This sequence encodes CASSQGTGGALYGYTF.

The chain joins TRBV5-1 to TRBJ1-6; maybe TRBD1 (6 bases). The V gene lost 0 bases and the J gene lost 7 bases, with 11 bases spanning the gap. The CDR3 extends over 15 amino acids. Germline V gene lookup returns CDR1 SGHRS and CDR2 YFSETQ. CDR3 nucleotide sequence: TGCGCCAGCAGCTTGGAGACAGGACGAAATTCACCCCTCCACTTT. It translates to CASSLETGRNSPLHF.

The chain couples TRBV6-1 to TRBJ2-3; TRBD1 matches at 7 bases. The CDR3 is 14 residues long. Germline V lookup: CDR1 MNHNS, CDR2 SASEGT. The V gene end was trimmed by 2 bases and the J gene end by 7 bases; junction bases not matched to a gene: 6. The CDR3 spells CASSESLRGHTQYF. The CDR3 nucleotides read TGTGCCAGCAGTGAATCACTTAGGGGGCATACGCAGTATTTT.

This rearrangement joins TRBV12-3 or TRBV12-4 to TRBJ2-2; TRBD2 is a possible D gene (6 bases). The CDR3 spans 12 residues. The CDR3 spells CATGVNTGELFF. The CDR3 DNA reads as TGTGCTACGGGGGTGAACACCGGGGAGCTGTTTTTT.

The rearrangement links TRBV6-5 to TRBJ1-3; tentative D call: TRBD1 (5 bases). Germline V CDR1 and CDR2: MNHEY, SVGAGI. V was shortened by 2 bases and J by 4 bases, with 9 bases between the two germline ends. This CDR3 spans 14 amino acids. CDR3 nucleotides: TGTGCCAGCAGTTACCGGGGGTTCGGAAACACCATATATTTT. It encodes CASSYRGFGNTIYF.

This sequence joins TRBV5-1 and TRBJ1-2; 9 positions agree with TRBD1. Germline values: CDR1 SGHRS, CDR2 YFSETQ. This CDR3 comprises 15 residues. V lost 0 bases, J lost 5 bases, and 5 bases stayed unmatched. CDR3 nucleotides: TGCGCCAGCAGCTTGGCCTTAGGACAGGGGTATGGCTACACCTTC. It encodes CASSLALGQGYGYTF.

J is TRBJ1-5 and V is TRBV6-2 or TRBV6-3, with 7 bases that match TRBD1. Germline lookup yields CDR1 MNHEY and CDR2 SVGEGT. Losses at the gene ends were 2 bases for V and 4 bases for J; bases not matched to a gene: 8. CDR3 length equals 16 residues. This chain's CDR3 is CASSYGQSGGNQPQHF. Here the CDR3 DNA reads TGTGCCAGCAGTTACGGTCAATCAGGGGGGAATCAGCCCCAGCATTTT.

The chain employs TRBV7-2 and TRBJ2-5; D gene uncertain. V lost 4 bases, J lost 5 bases, and 14 bases lay in between. CDR3 length: 14 residues. Germline V gives CDR1 SGHTA, CDR2 FQGNSA. The CDR3 nucleotides are TGTGCCAGCAGCTCTCCGACATTCCTCGAGACCCAGTACTTC. Amino acids: CASSSPTFLETQYF.

V gene TRBV19 combines with J gene TRBJ2-2, with 7 positions matching TRBD1. Per germline, CDR1 LNHDA and CDR2 SQIVND (reference sequence). Trimming took 8 bases from V and 1 from J; bases not matched to a gene: 4. This CDR3 spans 14 amino acids. CDR3 protein: CASEDRRNTGELFF. The CDR3 DNA is TGTGCCAGTGAGGACAGGAGGAACACCGGGGAGCTGTTTTTT.

The CDR3 sequence is CASSEGTGTDTQYF. CDR3 nucleotides: TGCGCCAGCAGCGAAGGGACAGGGACAGATACGCAGTATTTT. The chain links TRBV5-1 to TRBJ2-3; TRBD1 matches at 9 bases. Germline CDR1 and CDR2: SGHRS and YFSETQ. The CDR3 totals 14 residues. V lost 4 bases, J lost 3 bases, and 3 bases stayed unmatched.

This chain uses TRBV6-2 or TRBV6-3 with TRBJ1-1; D ambiguous. Germline V gives CDR1 MNHEY, CDR2 SVGEGT. This CDR3 region has 12 residues. V was cut by 6 bases and J by 8 bases, with 13 bases left in between. CDR3 sequence reads: CASSLAYREAFF. The CDR3 DNA is TGTGCCAGCAGCCTCGCATACCGGGAAGCTTTCTTT.

This chain uses TRBV19 with TRBJ1-4; TRBD1 matches at 7 bases. Losses at the gene ends were 4 bases for V and 4 bases for J; bases not matched to a gene: 6. In germline, CDR1 is LNHDA, CDR2 SQIVND (reference sequence). The length of the CDR3 is 15 residues. The CDR3 bases are TGTGCCAGTAGTACAACCGGGACAGTTAATGAAAAACTGTTTTTT. Residues: CASSTTGTVNEKLFF.

The CDR3 is CASSFANWTSGFHEQYF. CDR3 DNA sequence: TGTGCCAGCAGCTTTGCTAACTGGACTAGCGGGTTCCACGAGCAGTACTTC. V and J are TRBV11-3 and TRBJ2-7; TRBD2 aligns across 11 bases. Germline V gene lookup returns CDR1 SGHNT and CDR2 YENEEA. The CDR3 contains 17 residues. The V gene end was trimmed by 3 bases and the J gene end by 5 bases; junction bases not matched to a gene: 12.

To note about this clone: Mismatch with germline at one junction end may stem from a read error. The chain has TRBV12-3 or TRBV12-4 and TRBJ2-7; no clear D. CDR3 size: 12 residues. The CDR3 spells CASSSNPYERYF. DNA for the CDR3: TGTGCCAGCAGTTCGAACCCCTACGAGCGGTACTTC.

The rearrangement uses TRBV7-2 and TRBJ1-5, with TRBD1 matching over 7 bases. Unmatched junction bases numbered 5, after V lost 5 bases and J lost 1 base. CDR1 and CDR2 from the germline V gene are SGHTA and FQGNSA. The CDR3 contains 15 residues. The CDR3 region is CASSEQGLSNQPQHF. The CDR3 DNA reads TGTGCCAGCAGCGAACAGGGGTTGAGCAATCAGCCCCAGCATTTT.

V gene TRBV6-4 combines with J gene TRBJ2-5, with D uncertain. V lost 4 bases and J 3 bases, leaving 9 bases between the germline ends. Germline V gene data show CDR1 as MRHNA and CDR2 as SNTAGT. The CDR3 is 13 amino acids. CDR3 residues: CASSVNSEETQYF. CDR3 bases: TGTGCCAGCAGTGTAAACTCGGAAGAGACCCAGTACTTC.